This passage covers 20 T cell receptor beta chains from one sample sequenced in a study of T cells after posttransplantation cyclophosphamide. Profiling relied on immunoSEQ multiplex PCR, and the TCRdb table lists in-frame clones only, not all of them. The sample holds about 30,000 clones, and no clone turns up only once. The sequenced sample was PBMCs. These receptors were taken from a woman aged 25 to 45 in good health and a related stem cell transplant donor.

CDR3 amino acids: CASSRQGSSYEQYF. CDR3 DNA: TGTGCCAGCAGCCGACAGGGGAGCTCCTACGAGCAGTACTTC. The rearrangement joins TRBV7-2 to TRBJ2-7; 8 nucleotides align to TRBD1. The CDR3 extends over 14 amino acids. V was clipped by 5 bases and J by 0 bases; unmatched bases: 3. In germline, CDR1 is SGHTA, CDR2 FQGNSA.

This clone was observed many times. The CDR3 reads CASSLRQGDTQYF. As DNA, the CDR3 is TGTGCCAGCAGTTTAAGGCAGGGAGATACGCAGTATTTT. This chain connects TRBV12-3 or TRBV12-4 to TRBJ2-3, with a possible D match to TRBD1 (5 bases). The CDR3 loop spans 13 amino acids. Trimming took off 2 bases at V and 5 bases at J, with 8 bases between the two ends.

The CDR3 bases are TGTGCCACCAGCAGAGTGGGGCTAGCGGGGGCCCTACAAGAGACCCAGTACTTC. Translated, it gives CATSRVGLAGALQETQYF. The chain combines TRBV15 with TRBJ2-5; 10 bases are shared with TRBD2. With V trimmed by 1 base and J by 2 bases, 10 bases remained unmatched. This CDR3 has 18 residues. Germline V CDR1 and CDR2: LNHNV, YYDKDF (reference sequence). Combining the CDR3 with reference TRBV15 and TRBJ2-5 gives the whole variable domain DAMVIQNPRYQVTQFGKPVTLSCSQTLNHNVMYWYQQKSSQAPKLLFHYYDKDFNNEADTPDNFQSRRPNTSFCFLDIRSPGLGDTAMYLCATSRVGLAGALQETQYFGPGTRLLVL.

This clone was detected many times. The chain combines TRBV7-3 with TRBJ2-3; maybe TRBD2 (6 bases). The length of the CDR3 is 15 residues. Germline V CDR1 and CDR2: SGHTA, FQGTGA. V gave up 1 base and J gave up 1 base, with 9 bases separating them. DNA for the CDR3: TGTGCCAGCAGCTTAATGGGGGGACGCACAGATACGCAGTATTTT. This codes for CASSLMGGRTDTQYF.

This clone showed up just a few times. The chain links TRBV9 to TRBJ1-5; 12 bases fit TRBD1. The CDR3 has 18 amino acids. The V segment lost 4 bases and the J segment 2 bases; nucleotides outside the gene matches: 10. In germline, CDR1 is SGDLS, CDR2 YYNGEE. The CDR3 nucleotides are TGTGCCAGCAGCATCTACGGGACAGGGGGCTCGGGCAATCAGCCCCAGCATTTT. Translated: CASSIYGTGGSGNQPQHF.

There are many counts of this clone. CDR3 sequence reads: CASSSQGPHSYNEQFF. CDR3 DNA sequence: TGTGCCAGCAGCTCACAGGGCCCACACTCCTACAATGAGCAGTTCTTC. The gene calls are TRBV5-5 and TRBJ2-1, with D possibly matching TRBD1 (6 bases). This CDR3 spans 16 amino acids. Trimming shortened V by 3 bases and J by 0 bases, and 13 bases separated the two germline ends. CDR1 is SGHKS, CDR2 YYEKEE, per germline (reference sequence).

This clone was detected many times. V gene TRBV7-7 combines with J gene TRBJ1-4, with 8 bases matching TRBD1. Germline values: CDR1 SSHAT, CDR2 FNYEAQ (reference sequence). The CDR3 has 14 residues. V was pared by 1 base and J by 5 bases, with 0 bases of the junction left unmatched. CDR3 amino acids: CASSLGQGNEKLFF. CDR3 sequence (DNA): TGTGCCAGCAGCTTAGGACAGGGGAATGAAAAACTGTTTTTT.

Ten or more counts support this clone. The V gene is TRBV6-2 or TRBV6-3, the J gene TRBJ2-2; 9 nucleotides line up with TRBD2. The J segment lost 6 bases and the V segment lost 8 bases, leaving 7 bases of the junction unmatched. Germline V gene data show CDR1 as MNHEY and CDR2 as SVGEGT. The length of the CDR3 is 14 residues. The CDR3, as DNA: TGTGCCAGCGGGGGACTAGCTCGGTCCGGGGAGCTGTTTTTT. Translated: CASGGLARSGELFF.

This clone occurred many times. The rearrangement joins TRBV15 to TRBJ1-1, with TRBD1 as a possible D gene (6 bases). The CDR3 runs to 15 residues. V lost 5 bases, J lost 1 base, and 14 bases lay in between. From germline, CDR1 is LNHNV and CDR2 YYDKDF (reference sequence). The CDR3 bases are TGTGCCACCAGCGGGACCGGGACACCGAACACTGAAGCTTTCTTT. It translates to CATSGTGTPNTEAFF.

This clone was seen ten or more times. Compared with germline, one end of the junction differs, possibly owing to a read error. The chain combines TRBV5-1 with TRBJ2-7; 7 bases line up with TRBD1. CDR1 is SGHRS, CDR2 YFSETQ, per germline. CDR3 length: 13 amino acids. The DNA of the CDR3 is TGCGCCAGCAGCTTACCGGACAGGTCCGGATTAGACTTC. Amino acids: CASSLPDRSGLDF.

This clone was recorded a few times. The chain has TRBV9 and TRBJ2-3, with TRBD2 identical over 11 bases. The germline CDR1 and CDR2 sequences are SGDLS and YYNGEE. The CDR3 contains 16 residues. The trim removed 4 bases at V and 4 bases at J, leaving 8 bases unmatched. CDR3 loop: CASSLGLAGLPDTQYF. CDR3 DNA: TGTGCCAGCAGCCTAGGACTAGCGGGCCTTCCAGATACGCAGTATTTT.

This clone has more than one count but fewer than ten. The chain joins TRBV5-1 to TRBJ2-3; TRBD2 aligns across 9 bases. The trim removed 0 bases at V and 0 bases at J, leaving 2 bases unmatched. The length of the CDR3 is 16 residues. Looked up from germline, CDR1 is SGHRS and CDR2 is YFSETQ. The CDR3 sequence is CASSLATSGSTDTQYF. As DNA, the CDR3 is TGCGCCAGCAGCTTGGCGACTAGCGGAAGCACAGATACGCAGTATTTT.

The chain couples TRBV6-1 to TRBJ2-3; D uncertain. V was pared by 3 bases and J by 4 bases, with 8 bases between. Germline lookup yields CDR1 MNHNS and CDR2 SASEGT. The CDR3 loop spans 13 amino acids. Here the CDR3 reads CASSDPRADTQYF. The DNA for the CDR3 is TGTGCCAGCAGTGACCCCAGAGCAGATACGCAGTATTTT.

This clone was observed many times. This chain connects TRBV5-4 to TRBJ1-2; TRBD1 matches 7 bases. Germline CDR1 is SGHNT and CDR2 is YYREEE (reference sequence). Trimming took 0 bases from V and 4 from J; bases not matched to a gene: 6. This CDR3 spans 15 amino acids. CDR3 residues: CASSLGGTAIYGYTF. In DNA, the CDR3 is TGTGCCAGCAGCTTGGGGGGGACAGCCATCTATGGCTACACCTTC.

A few counts support this clone. The rearrangement uses TRBV7-2 and TRBJ2-7, with TRBD2 matching 8 bases. This CDR3 spans 15 amino acids. V lost 6 bases, J lost 3 bases, and 10 bases stayed unmatched. The germline gives CDR1 SGHTA, CDR2 FQGNSA. For the CDR3, the DNA is TGTGCCAGCAGAAAAACATTAGCGGGGAACTACGAGCAGTACTTC. It encodes CASRKTLAGNYEQYF.

This clone was detected ten times or more. This chain links TRBV30 with TRBJ1-6, with TRBD1 as a possible D gene (5 bases). V dropped 0 bases and J dropped 8 bases, with 11 bases sitting between them. The germline V gene has CDR1 GTSNPN and CDR2 SVGIG (reference sequence). There are 14 residues in the CDR3. CDR3 protein: CAWSVWQGDSPLHF. The CDR3 DNA follows: TGTGCCTGGAGTGTATGGCAGGGAGATTCACCCCTCCACTTT.

At least ten counts were recorded for this clone. This chain connects TRBV7-9 to TRBJ1-2, with 7 bases aligning to TRBD1. CDR3 length: 15 amino acids. Germline values: CDR1 SEHNR, CDR2 FQNEAQ (reference sequence). V shed 5 bases, J shed 6 bases, and the junction held 12 bases outside the gene matches. The CDR3 here is CASSAHWDSGNGYTF. As DNA, the CDR3 is TGTGCCAGCAGCGCCCATTGGGACAGCGGTAATGGCTACACCTTC.

This clone was seen ten or more times. V gene TRBV4-2 combines with J gene TRBJ1-1; possible D gene TRBD1, 5 bases. Germline V gene data show CDR1 as LGHNA and CDR2 as YNFKEQ. The CDR3 runs 15 residues. Trimming took off 4 bases at V and 6 bases at J, with 18 bases between the two ends. The CDR3 coding sequence is TGTGCCAGCAGCCTTAACAGGTGGGGGGACTCTGAAGCTTTCTTT. Translation gives CASSLNRWGDSEAFF.

This clone was observed at least ten times. The V call is TRBV12-3 or TRBV12-4, the J call TRBJ1-5; D perhaps matches TRBD1 (6 bases). V was trimmed by 1 base and J by 7 bases, leaving 11 bases between them. The CDR3 runs to 14 residues. CDR3: CASSLGDIRQPQHF. The CDR3 region has the DNA TGTGCCAGCAGTTTAGGGGACATTCGGCAGCCCCAGCATTTT.

CDR3 nucleotides: TGCAGCGTTGTCTTCGAGGGTCCCCTGTATAGCAATCAGCCCCAGCATTTT. It yields the protein CSVVFEGPLYSNQPQHF. The genes are TRBV29-1 and TRBJ1-5; no reliable D call. The CDR3 sequence is 17 residues long. The germline gives CDR1 SQVTM, CDR2 ANQGSEA. Between the trimmed V and J ends, which lost 4 bases and 0 bases, there was a span of 19 bases. Full variable domain (missing parts from reference TRBV29-1 and TRBJ1-5): SAVISQKPSRDICQRGTSLTIQCQVDSQVTMMFWYRQQPGQSLTLIATANQGSEATYESGFVIDKFPISRPNLTFSTLTVSNMSPEDSSIYLCSVVFEGPLYSNQPQHFGDGTRLSIL.